This TCR beta chain was documented in a study of control samples from healthy donors and cancer patients. The germline CDR1 and CDR2 sequences are GTSNPN and SVGIG (reference sequence). This CDR3 is built from 16 residues. Trimming took 0 bases from V and 1 from J, leaving 12 bases between them. TCRdb's copy holds only in-frame clones and misses some; the assay was immunoSEQ multiplex PCR. The sample carries tens of thousands of clones, 90% to 95% recorded once. This TCR was recovered from a man in his thirties or forties in good health. The chain uses TRBV30 and TRBJ2-2; no definite D call. The sequencing input was blood. The CDR3 protein is CAWSVDDPGNTGELFF. CDR3 coding DNA: TGTGCCTGGAGTGTGGATGACCCGGGGAACACCGGGGAGCTGTTTTTT.